Below, 23 T cell receptor beta chains from the same sample are listed, as sequenced in a study of T cell responses to AZD1222 COVID-19 vaccine. Libraries were prepared by immunoSEQ multiplex PCR; TCRdb keeps only in-frame clonotypes and omits some of them. The data contain around 150,000 clones, 70% to 90% of them singletons. The sequencing here drew on peripheral blood, taken on day 0 of MenACWY control vaccination. The source is an adult in good health.

The V call is TRBV7-9, the J call TRBJ2-7, with a weak D call TRBD1 (5 bases). CDR3 length equals 15 residues. The ends were cut back, 0 bases at V and 5 bases at J, with 14 bases in the middle. Germline V lookup: CDR1 SEHNR, CDR2 FQNEAQ (reference sequence). The CDR3 protein is CASSLASQGPHEQYF. For the CDR3, the DNA is TGTGCCAGCAGCTTAGCGAGCCAGGGTCCCCACGAGCAGTACTTC.

This chain connects TRBV9 to TRBJ2-7; either TRBD1 or TRBD2 may supply D (6 bases each). V was shortened by 0 bases and J by 6 bases, with 19 bases between the two germline ends. Germline V lookup: CDR1 SGDLS, CDR2 YYNGEE. There are 16 residues in the CDR3. CDR3 loop: CASSVDHSGAYFEQYF. The CDR3 bases are TGTGCCAGCAGCGTAGATCACTCGGGGGCCTACTTCGAGCAGTACTTC.

The J gene is TRBJ2-1, the V gene TRBV19, with TRBD2 identical over 7 bases. V was pared by 5 bases and J by 2 bases, with 9 bases of the junction left unmatched. Germline V gene data show CDR1 as LNHDA and CDR2 as SQIVND (reference sequence). The CDR3 totals 16 residues. In DNA form, the CDR3 reads TGTGCCAGTAGTGTCCAATCTAGCGGCACCTACAATGAGCAGTTCTTC. Residues: CASSVQSSGTYNEQFF.

The rearrangement links TRBV9 to TRBJ1-5; D unclear. With 5 bases removed from V and 0 bases from J, the gap between germline ends came to 12 bases. The V gene's germline CDR1 is SGDLS and CDR2 YYNGEE. The CDR3 is 15 residues long. The CDR3 nucleotides read TGTGCCAGCAGTTCGACGGATTATAGCAATCAGCCCCAGCATTTT. Protein product: CASSSTDYSNQPQHF.

The gene calls are TRBV18 and TRBJ1-5; D is perhaps TRBD1 (6 bases). V was cut by 3 bases and J by 3 bases, with 9 bases left in between. The germline CDR1 and CDR2 sequences are KGHSH and LQKENI. CDR3 length: 14 amino acids. CDR3 nucleotide sequence: TGTGCCAGCTCACCCACAGGGTTCAATCAGCCCCAGCATTTT. It translates to CASSPTGFNQPQHF.

The sample holds one count of this clone. The chain combines TRBV24-1 with TRBJ2-3; D perhaps matches TRBD1 (5 bases). The V end lost 0 bases, the J end lost 5 bases, and 14 bases lay between the germline ends. CDR1 KGHDR and CDR2 SFDVKD come from the germline V gene. The CDR3 contains 16 residues. This chain's CDR3 is CATSDLEKGSKDTQYF. The CDR3 region has the DNA TGTGCCACCAGTGATTTGGAGAAGGGGTCGAAAGATACGCAGTATTTT.

This clone came up once. The V gene is TRBV7-9, the J gene TRBJ2-4; 7 nucleotides align to TRBD1. V gave up 5 bases and J gave up 6 bases; unmatched junction bases: 4. Germline V lookup: CDR1 SEHNR, CDR2 FQNEAQ (reference sequence). The CDR3 totals 13 residues. The CDR3 DNA is TGTGCCAGCAGCAAGACAGGGCTAAACATTCAGTACTTC. Protein product: CASSKTGLNIQYF.

The chain links TRBV5-1 to TRBJ2-7, with 8 bases fitting TRBD1. Germline loops: CDR1 SGHRS, CDR2 YFSETQ. The CDR3 covers 16 residues. V shed 1 base, J shed 7 bases, and the junction held 13 bases outside the gene matches. The CDR3 DNA reads TGCGCCAGCAGCTTGAGTTTTTGGCAGGGGGCAAGGGAGCAGTACTTC. Translation gives CASSLSFWQGAREQYF. The entire variable domain, with the rest obtained from reference TRBV5-1 and TRBJ2-7, is as follows: KAGVTQTPRYLIKTRGQQVTLSCSPISGHRSVSWYQQTPGQGLQFLFEYFSETQRNKGNFPGRFSGRQFSNSRSEMNVSTLELGDSALYLCASSLSFWQGAREQYFGPGTRLTVT.

The count of this clone is one. The chain combines TRBV28 with TRBJ1-1; 9 bases map to TRBD1. This CDR3 comprises 14 residues. Germline trimming cut 5 bases from V and 3 bases from J; bases unmatched to any gene: 4. Germline assignment: CDR1 MDHEN and CDR2 SYDVKM. CDR3 region: CASSPGTGHTEAFF. The CDR3 nucleotides are TGTGCCAGCAGTCCCGGGACAGGGCACACTGAAGCTTTCTTT.

The chain has TRBV10-3 and TRBJ2-2; perhaps TRBD2 as D (6 bases). CDR3 length: 14 residues. In germline, CDR1 is ENHRY, CDR2 SYGVKD. The V end was cut by 4 bases, the J end by 0 bases, with 6 bases between. The CDR3 nucleotides are TGTGCCATCAGTGCGGGGGCGAACACCGGGGAGCTGTTTTTT. Its protein is CAISAGANTGELFF.

This clone was detected once. This chain connects TRBV4-3 to TRBJ2-7; D is possibly TRBD1 (5 bases). The V end was cut by 4 bases, the J end by 0 bases, with 10 bases between. Germline-derived CDR1 and CDR2 are LGHNA and YSLEER. The CDR3 is 14 residues long. The CDR3 region has the DNA TGCGCCAGCAGCCGGACACTTATCTCCTACGAGCAGTACTTC. Protein product: CASSRTLISYEQYF.

J is TRBJ1-2 and V is TRBV20-1; D ambiguous. Trimming took off 5 bases at V and 8 bases at J, with 9 bases between the two ends. From germline, CDR1 is DFQATT and CDR2 SNEGSKA (reference sequence). The CDR3 totals 10 residues. The CDR3 DNA sequence: TGCAGTGCTGCCGCTGGGGGCTACACCTTC. It yields the protein CSAAAGGYTF.

The chain joins TRBV6-5 to TRBJ1-4; no clear D. The germline CDR1 and CDR2 sequences are MNHEY and SVGAGI. The germline V and J ends were trimmed by 8 bases and 3 bases, with 13 bases remaining between them. The CDR3 has 14 amino acids. DNA of the CDR3: TGTGCCAGCGCCAAGCGGCAGCCTAATGAAAAACTGTTTTTT. The encoded protein is CASAKRQPNEKLFF.

The CDR3 loop reads CASSQGRLSEKLFF. CDR3 nucleotides: TGTGCCAGCAGCCAAGGCCGGCTGTCTGAAAAACTGTTTTTT. The chain joins TRBV14 to TRBJ1-4; D unclear. Germline CDR1 is SGHDN and CDR2 is FVKESK. This CDR3 is 14 amino acids long. The V and J ends lost 1 base and 7 bases respectively, with 10 bases between them.

This clone occurred a few times. V and J are TRBV9 and TRBJ2-5; D perhaps matches TRBD2 (6 bases). This CDR3 is 15 amino acids long. Germline V gene data show CDR1 as SGDLS and CDR2 as YYNGEE. The V and J ends lost 0 bases and 5 bases respectively, with 14 bases between them. CDR3: CASSVGGRAGETQYF. In DNA form, the CDR3 reads TGTGCCAGCAGCGTAGGGGGCAGGGCGGGGGAGACCCAGTACTTC.

The rearrangement links TRBV14 to TRBJ2-7, with D possibly matching TRBD1 (5 bases). The CDR3 runs to 15 residues. Germline V gives CDR1 SGHDN, CDR2 FVKESK. V lost 1 base and J 3 bases, leaving 13 bases between the germline ends. The CDR3 region has the DNA TGTGCCAGCAGCCAAGGGGTAGGGGCCAGCTACGAGCAGTACTTC. Amino acids: CASSQGVGASYEQYF.

The chain couples TRBV5-4 to TRBJ2-2; TRBD2 aligns across 8 bases. The CDR3 sequence is 15 residues long. J was trimmed by 1 base and V by 1 base; bases with no gene match: 0. Germline CDR1 is SGHNT and CDR2 is YYREEE (reference sequence). The DNA for the CDR3 is TGTGCCAGCAGCTTGCTAGCGGGGAACACCGGGGAGCTGTTTTTT. Translating gives CASSLLAGNTGELFF.

This clone was counted a single time. This rearrangement joins TRBV19 to TRBJ1-2; TRBD1 matches 11 bases. The CDR3 loop spans 16 amino acids. J was trimmed by 6 bases and V by 5 bases; bases with no gene match: 11. Germline values: CDR1 LNHDA, CDR2 SQIVND (reference sequence). CDR3 sequence reads: CASSPRSPDRGHGYTF. CDR3 nucleotides: TGTGCCAGTAGTCCCCGATCCCCGGACAGGGGGCATGGCTACACCTTC.

The rearrangement links TRBV6-2 or TRBV6-3 to TRBJ2-2, with no clear D. The CDR3 totals 11 residues. Germline CDR1 and CDR2: MNHEY and SVGEGT. The germline V and J ends were trimmed by 5 bases and 11 bases, with 9 bases remaining between them. The CDR3, as DNA: TGTGCCAGCAGTCTATGGATTGAGCTGTTTTTT. Translating it yields CASSLWIELFF.

The gene calls are TRBV4-2 and TRBJ2-3; the match to TRBD2 covers 7 bases. The germline V gene has CDR1 LGHNA and CDR2 YNFKEQ. J gave up 2 bases and V 0 bases, and 11 bases lay outside the gene matches. The CDR3 has 18 amino acids. CDR3 bases: TGTGCCAGCAGCCAAGATTTAGGCTCTAGCGGCCCCACAGATACGCAGTATTTT. This encodes CASSQDLGSSGPTDTQYF.

This clone was detected once. The gene calls are TRBV6-2 or TRBV6-3 and TRBJ1-1; no reliable D call. This CDR3 region has 15 residues. Germline CDR1 reads MNHEY; CDR2 reads SVGEGT. V lost 2 bases to trimming and J lost 0 bases, with 10 bases between them. CDR3 nucleotides: TGTGCCAGCAGTTACCCTGGGATAATGAACACTGAAGCTTTCTTT. Its translation: CASSYPGIMNTEAFF.

The gene calls are TRBV27 and TRBJ1-3; no reliable D call. Germline V gives CDR1 MNHEY, CDR2 SMNVEV (reference sequence). This CDR3 is built from 16 residues. The ends were cut back, 4 bases at V and 0 bases at J, with 13 bases in the middle. Here the CDR3 DNA reads TGTGCCAGCAGTTCCTCGGGTCCGAGCTCTGGAAACACCATATATTTT. Its protein is CASSSSGPSSGNTIYF.

The rearrangement links TRBV18 to TRBJ2-5; possible D gene TRBD1, 6 bases. V was cut by 6 bases and J by 5 bases, with 16 bases left in between. CDR3 length: 14 residues. CDR1 and CDR2 (germline): KGHSH, LQKENI. CDR3 bases: TGTGCCAGCTCTACCCTGGCCAGGGGCGAGACCCAGTACTTC. Protein product: CASSTLARGETQYF.